This TCR beta chain comes out of a study of OX40 agonist ivuxolimab in advanced cancers. At the level of the study: Hepatocellular carcinoma, melanoma, renal cell or head and neck cancer was diagnosed in the dose-escalation patients. Two patients with cutaneous melanoma and one with hepatocellular carcinoma, three in total, showed partial responses.

Some clones are missing from TCRdb's copy, which holds only in-frame ones; the method was immunoSEQ multiplex PCR. The table shows tens of thousands of clones, with over 75% occurring only once. Trimming took off 6 bases at V and 3 bases at J, with 14 bases between the two ends. CDR1 MNHEY and CDR2 SMNVEV come from the germline V gene (reference sequence). The CDR3 runs 14 residues. Sample: CD4+ or CD8+ T cells sorted from blood, taken in a trial of the OX40 agonist ivuxolimab. The source of this sequence is an adult with an advanced solid tumor such as melanoma, head and neck, liver or kidney cancer. The gene calls are TRBV27 and TRBJ1-2, with D maybe TRBD1 (6 bases). The CDR3 spells CASRNAGADYGYTF. The CDR3, as DNA: TGTGCCAGCAGAAACGCGGGGGCAGACTATGGCTACACCTTC.